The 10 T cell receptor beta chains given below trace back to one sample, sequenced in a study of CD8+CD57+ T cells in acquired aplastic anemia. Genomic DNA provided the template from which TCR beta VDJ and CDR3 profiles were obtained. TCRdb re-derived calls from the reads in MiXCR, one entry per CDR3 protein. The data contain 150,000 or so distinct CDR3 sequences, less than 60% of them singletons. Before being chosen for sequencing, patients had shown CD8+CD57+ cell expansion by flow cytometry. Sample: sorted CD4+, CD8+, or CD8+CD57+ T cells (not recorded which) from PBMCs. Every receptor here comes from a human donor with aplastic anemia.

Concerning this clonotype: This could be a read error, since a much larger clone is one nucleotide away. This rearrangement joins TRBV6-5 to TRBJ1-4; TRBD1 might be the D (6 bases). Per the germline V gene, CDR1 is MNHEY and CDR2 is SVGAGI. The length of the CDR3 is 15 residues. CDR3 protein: CASSYSDSWNGKLFF. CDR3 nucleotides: TGTGCCAGCAGTTACTCGGACAGTTGGAATGGAAAACTGTTTTTT.

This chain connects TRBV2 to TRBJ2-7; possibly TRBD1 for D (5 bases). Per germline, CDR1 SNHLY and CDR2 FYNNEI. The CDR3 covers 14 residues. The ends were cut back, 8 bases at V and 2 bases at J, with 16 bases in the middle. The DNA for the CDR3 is TGTGCCAGCCGCATCAGGGTTTTCACCTACGAGCAGTACTTC. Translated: CASRIRVFTYEQYF.

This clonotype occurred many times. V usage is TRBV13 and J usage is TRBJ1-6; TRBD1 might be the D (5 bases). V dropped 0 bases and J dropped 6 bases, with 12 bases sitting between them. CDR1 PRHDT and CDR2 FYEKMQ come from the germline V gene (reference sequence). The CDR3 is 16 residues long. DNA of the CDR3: TGTGCCAGCAGCTTAGGTGCCTCAGGGACTAATTCACCCCTCCACTTT. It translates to CASSLGASGTNSPLHF. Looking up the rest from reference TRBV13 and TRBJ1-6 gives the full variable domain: AAGVIQSPRHLIKEKRETATLKCYPIPRHDTVYWYQQGPGQDPQFLISFYEKMQSDKGSIPDRFSAQQFSDYHSELNMSSLELGDSALYFCASSLGASGTNSPLHFGNGTRLTVT.

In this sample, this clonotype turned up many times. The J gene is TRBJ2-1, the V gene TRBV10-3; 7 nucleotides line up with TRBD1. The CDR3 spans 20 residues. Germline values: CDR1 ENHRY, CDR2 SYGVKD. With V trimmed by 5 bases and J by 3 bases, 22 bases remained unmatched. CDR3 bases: TGTGCCATCAGTTCACGAGGGACAGACACAGCGGAAAGGGTCTACAATGAGCAGTTCTTC. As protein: CAISSRGTDTAERVYNEQFF.

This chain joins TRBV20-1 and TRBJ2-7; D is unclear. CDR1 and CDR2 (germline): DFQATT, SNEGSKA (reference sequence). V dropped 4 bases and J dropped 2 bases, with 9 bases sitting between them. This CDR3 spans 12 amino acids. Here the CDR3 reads CSAMEGPYEQYF. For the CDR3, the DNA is TGCAGTGCTATGGAAGGCCCCTACGAGCAGTACTTC.

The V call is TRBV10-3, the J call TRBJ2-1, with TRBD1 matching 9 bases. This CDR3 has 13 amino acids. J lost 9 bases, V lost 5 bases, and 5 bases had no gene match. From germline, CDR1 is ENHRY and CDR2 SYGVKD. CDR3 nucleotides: TGTGCCATCAGTTTGACAGGGGGAGGTGAGCAGTTCTTC. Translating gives CAISLTGGGEQFF.

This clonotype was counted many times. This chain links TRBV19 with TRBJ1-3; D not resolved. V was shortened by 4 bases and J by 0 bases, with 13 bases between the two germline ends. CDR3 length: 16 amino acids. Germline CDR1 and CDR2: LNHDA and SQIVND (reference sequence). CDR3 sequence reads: CASSNPGLYSGNTIYF. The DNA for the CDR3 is TGTGCCAGTAGTAACCCCGGACTCTACTCTGGAAACACCATATATTTT.

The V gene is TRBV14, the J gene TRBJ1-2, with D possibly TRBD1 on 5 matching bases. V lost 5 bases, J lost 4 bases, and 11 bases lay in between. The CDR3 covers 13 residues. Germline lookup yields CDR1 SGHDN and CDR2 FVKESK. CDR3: CASSGRVSYGYTF. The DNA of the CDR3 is TGTGCCAGCAGCGGCAGGGTATCCTATGGCTACACCTTC.

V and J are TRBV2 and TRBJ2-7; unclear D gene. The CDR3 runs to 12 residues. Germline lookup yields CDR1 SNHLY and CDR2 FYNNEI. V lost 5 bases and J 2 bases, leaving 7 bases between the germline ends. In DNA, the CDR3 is TGTGCCAGCAGTCCGGTTGCCTACGAGCAGTACTTC. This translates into CASSPVAYEQYF.

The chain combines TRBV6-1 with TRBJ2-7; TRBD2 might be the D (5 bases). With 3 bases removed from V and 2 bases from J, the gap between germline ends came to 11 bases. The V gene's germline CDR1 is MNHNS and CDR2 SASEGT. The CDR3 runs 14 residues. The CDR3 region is CASSESSGTYEQYF. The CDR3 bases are TGTGCCAGCAGTGAGTCGTCCGGGACCTACGAGCAGTACTTC.